A selection of T cell receptor beta chains follows, all from one sample in a study of control samples from healthy donors and cancer patients. The assay was immunoSEQ multiplex PCR, and TCRdb's table has in-frame clones only and misses some. The sample lists tens of thousands of clones; about 90% were seen once. The sequenced sample was PBMCs. Receptor source: a woman aged 50 to 60 with head and neck cancer. The conserved cysteine and the conserved F or W are not part of the CDR3 here. Part of the rows lack a size; the others show once, few, many or a class for expanded clones.

TRBV2	NA	TRBJ2-5	ASSEPGRETQY
TRBV10-2	NA	TRBJ1-1	ASSESGGASIPNTEAF
TRBV11-2	NA	TRBJ1-2	ASRGSGVLGYGYT
TRBV7-3	few	TRBJ2-7	ASSLIIISGGGYEQY
TRBV7-9	NA	TRBJ2-1	ASSLGRGGF
TRBV5-4	NA	TRBJ2-7	ASSLKEGAREQY
TRBV10-3	NA	TRBJ2-3	AISETGTGTSTDTQY
TRBV19	NA	TRBJ1-2	ASSTSGTGGNYGYT
TRBV13	NA	TRBJ1-2	ASSFIQDYGYT
TRBV6-5	NA	TRBJ1-5	ASRGGGGNQPQH
TRBV28	NA	TRBJ2-7	ASSPWTGGTYEQY
TRBV4-2	NA	TRBJ1-3	ASSQDRQGISGNTIY
TRBV5-1	NA	TRBJ2-2	ASSSLAGGFNTGELF
TRBV7-9	NA	TRBJ2-1	ASSLGGDEQF
TRBV6-5	NA	TRBJ2-3	ASSYWQGIAADTQY
TRBV27	NA	TRBJ1-6	ASSLGDRGSPLH
TRBV13	NA	TRBJ2-1	ASGTSGSNEQF
TRBV7-2	NA	TRBJ1-4	ASSLDRAGEKLF
TRBV25-1	once	TRBJ1-2	ASSSKRVGGYT
TRBV5-1	once	TRBJ1-6	ASSSGQIFHGSSPLH
TRBV7-9	NA	TRBJ2-7	ASSLGEGYEQY
TRBV5-1	NA	TRBJ2-3	ASSFGTSRTDTQY
TRBV28	once	TRBJ1-5	ASSLWTGYNQPQH
TRBV5-5	NA	TRBJ2-2	ASSHQQGAGELF
TRBV7-8	NA	TRBJ1-5	ASSLAEGQPQH
TRBV20-1	NA	TRBJ2-5	SASLLPGQGAETQY
TRBV5-6	NA	TRBJ2-1	ASSLDYPSYNEQF